This entry lists 10 T cell receptor beta chains sequenced from one sample in a study of T-cell reconstitution after alpha-beta-depleted transplantation in children. As it was prepared, the TCRbeta library received unique molecular identifiers. TCRdb reprocessed the PCR reads via MiXCR and lists one record per CDR3 protein. The sample records over 150,000 distinct CDR3 sequences, 13% to 15% being singletons. The sequenced sample was PBMCs from the stem cell graft donor, obtained from the stem cell graft. Receptors were obtained from a human donor who donated a stem cell graft to a child with acute lymphoblastic leukemia.

This clonotype was seen at least ten times. V gene TRBV6-1 combines with J gene TRBJ2-3; D is tentatively TRBD1 or TRBD2 (9 bases each). The germline V and J ends were trimmed by 8 bases and 5 bases, with 23 bases remaining between them. The CDR3 is 16 amino acids. Germline CDR1 is MNHNS and CDR2 is SASEGT. CDR3 sequence (DNA): TGTGCCAGCCGGGACAGGGCTACTAGCGGGCAAGATACGCAGTATTTT. Translated, it gives CASRDRATSGQDTQYF.

The rearrangement uses TRBV20-1 and TRBJ2-2; D not resolved. The V gene lost 1 base and the J gene lost 5 bases, with 8 bases spanning the gap. This CDR3 is built from 13 residues. In germline, CDR1 is DFQATT, CDR2 SNEGSKA (reference sequence). CDR3 coding DNA: TGCAGTGCTAGAGGGGTTCTTACCGGGGAGCTGTTTTTT. It yields the protein CSARGVLTGELFF.

This clonotype occurred many times. The chain uses TRBV5-1 and TRBJ2-2; 11 positions agree with TRBD1. Germline CDR1 SGHRS, CDR2 YFSETQ. The trim removed 4 bases at V and 3 bases at J, leaving 2 bases unmatched. CDR3 length: 15 amino acids. DNA of the CDR3: TGCGCCAGCAGCCCGGACAGGGGGCACACCGGGGAGCTGTTTTTT. The encoded protein is CASSPDRGHTGELFF.

The genes are TRBV5-1 and TRBJ1-1; weak D call: TRBD1 (5 bases). The ends were cut back, 5 bases at V and 4 bases at J, with 18 bases in the middle. Germline values: CDR1 SGHRS, CDR2 YFSETQ. The CDR3 is made up of 15 amino acids. CDR3 residues: CASRPLGTLRTEAFF. The DNA of the CDR3 is TGCGCCAGCAGACCGCTAGGGACTTTACGCACTGAAGCTTTCTTT. Looking up the rest from reference TRBV5-1 and TRBJ1-1 gives the full variable domain: KAGVTQTPRYLIKTRGQQVTLSCSPISGHRSVSWYQQTPGQGLQFLFEYFSETQRNKGNFPGRFSGRQFSNSRSEMNVSTLELGDSALYLCASRPLGTLRTEAFFGQGTRLTVV.

V gene TRBV5-6 combines with J gene TRBJ1-2; D may be TRBD1 (6 bases). CDR3 length: 15 residues. Germline assignment: CDR1 SGHDT and CDR2 YYEEEE. The V end lost 6 bases, the J end lost 4 bases, and 19 bases lay between the germline ends. The CDR3 here is CASTLDSPILYGYTF. In nucleotides, the CDR3 is TGTGCCAGCACCCTGGACAGTCCCATCCTCTATGGCTACACCTTC.

This clonotype came up many times. The chain has TRBV5-1 and TRBJ1-5; D is uncertain. Germline V gene sequence: CDR1 SGHRS, CDR2 YFSETQ. CDR3 length: 15 residues. The V and J ends lost 0 bases and 0 bases respectively, with 7 bases between them. The chain's CDR3 is CASSLVPDSNQPQHF. The CDR3 region has the DNA TGCGCCAGCAGCTTGGTACCGGATAGCAATCAGCCCCAGCATTTT.

About this clonotype itself: A read error may produce the germline difference seen at one junction end. The chain recombines TRBV20-1 with TRBJ2-1; the D gene could be TRBD1 or TRBD2 (5 bases each). Germline CDR1 and CDR2: DFQATT and SNEGSKA (reference sequence). The CDR3 consists of 15 residues. Here the CDR3 DNA reads TGCTGTGCTATGGGGGACGGCTCTGCCTACAATGAGCAGTTCTTC. It codes for CCAMGDGSAYNEQFF.

This clonotype was recorded many times. The chain uses TRBV7-9 and TRBJ1-1; TRBD1 is a possible D gene (5 bases). This CDR3 comprises 16 residues. The germline V and J ends were trimmed by 4 bases and 3 bases, with 18 bases remaining between them. The germline gives CDR1 SEHNR, CDR2 FQNEAQ (reference sequence). CDR3 coding DNA: TGTGCCAGCAGCTCATCCGGGACGGACGTTCACACTGAAGCTTTCTTT. As protein: CASSSSGTDVHTEAFF.

There are many counts of this clonotype. This rearrangement joins TRBV5-1 to TRBJ2-7; D tentatively reads TRBD1 or TRBD2 (5 bases each). The germline V gene encodes CDR1 SGHRS and CDR2 YFSETQ. Trimming pared 0 bases from V and 2 bases from J, leaving 9 bases between. This CDR3 has 14 amino acids. The CDR3 spells CASSLVGVPYEQYF. In nucleotides, the CDR3 is TGCGCCAGCAGCTTGGTGGGGGTTCCCTACGAGCAGTACTTC.

This clonotype occurred once. The chain couples TRBV5-5 to TRBJ1-6; no clear D gene. Germline V CDR1 and CDR2: SGHKS, YYEKEE (reference sequence). This CDR3 has 15 amino acids. Trimming shortened V by 4 bases and J by 7 bases, and 15 bases separated the two germline ends. The CDR3 region is CASSPSDVPNSPLHF. CDR3 nucleotides: TGTGCCAGCAGCCCATCGGACGTGCCAAATTCACCCCTCCACTTT.